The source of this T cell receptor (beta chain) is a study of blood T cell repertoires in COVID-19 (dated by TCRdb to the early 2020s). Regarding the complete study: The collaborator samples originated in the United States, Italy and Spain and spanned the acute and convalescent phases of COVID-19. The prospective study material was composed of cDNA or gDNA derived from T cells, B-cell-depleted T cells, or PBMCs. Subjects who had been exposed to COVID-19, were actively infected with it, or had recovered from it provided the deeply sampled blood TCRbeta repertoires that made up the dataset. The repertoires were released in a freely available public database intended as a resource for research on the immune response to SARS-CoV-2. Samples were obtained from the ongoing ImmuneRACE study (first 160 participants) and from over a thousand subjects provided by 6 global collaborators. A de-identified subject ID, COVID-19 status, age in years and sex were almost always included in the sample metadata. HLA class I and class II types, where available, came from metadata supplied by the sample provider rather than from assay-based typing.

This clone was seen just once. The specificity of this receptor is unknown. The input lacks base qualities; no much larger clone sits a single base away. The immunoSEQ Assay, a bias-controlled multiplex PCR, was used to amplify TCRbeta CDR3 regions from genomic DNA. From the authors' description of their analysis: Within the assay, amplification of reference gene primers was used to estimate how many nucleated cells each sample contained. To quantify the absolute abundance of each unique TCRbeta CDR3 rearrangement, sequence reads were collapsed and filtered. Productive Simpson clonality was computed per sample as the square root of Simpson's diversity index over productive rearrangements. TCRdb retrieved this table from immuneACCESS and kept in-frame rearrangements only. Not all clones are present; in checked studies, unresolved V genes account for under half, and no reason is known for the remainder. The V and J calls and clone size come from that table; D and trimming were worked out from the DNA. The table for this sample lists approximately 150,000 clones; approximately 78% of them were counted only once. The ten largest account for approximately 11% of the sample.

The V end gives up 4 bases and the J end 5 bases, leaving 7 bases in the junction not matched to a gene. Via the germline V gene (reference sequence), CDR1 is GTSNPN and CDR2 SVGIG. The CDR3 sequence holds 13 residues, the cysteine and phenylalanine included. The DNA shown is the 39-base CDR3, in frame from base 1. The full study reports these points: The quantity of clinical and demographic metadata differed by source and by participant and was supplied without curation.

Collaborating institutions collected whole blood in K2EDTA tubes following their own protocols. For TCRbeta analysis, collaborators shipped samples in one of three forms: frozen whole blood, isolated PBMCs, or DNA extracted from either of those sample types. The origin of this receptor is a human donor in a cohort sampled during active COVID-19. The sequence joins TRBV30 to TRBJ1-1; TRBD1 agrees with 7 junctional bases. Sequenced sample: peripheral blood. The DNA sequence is TGTGCCTGGACCAGATCAGGGGGTACTGAAGCTTTCTTT. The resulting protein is CAWTRSGGTEAFF.